The 29 T cell receptor beta chains below come from one sample, sequenced in a study of pediatric ulcerative colitis. Profiled with immunoSEQ multiplex PCR; TCRdb holds only in-frame clones, not every one. The profile shows 16,000 or so clones, approximately 80% of them singletons. The rectum was sampled with one to two pinch biopsies at colonoscopy. Material: gut tissue. The origin of the receptors is a boy aged 5 to 17 who was a control in a study of pediatric ulcerative colitis.

The chain uses TRBV7-2 and TRBJ1-1, with a weak D call TRBD1 (5 bases). The V end lost 4 bases, the J end lost 2 bases, and 8 bases lay between the germline ends. CDR3 length equals 13 residues. Germline loops: CDR1 SGHTA, CDR2 FQGNSA. CDR3 residues: CASSSGGNTEAFF. CDR3 in DNA: TGTGCCAGCAGCTCTGGGGGAAACACTGAAGCTTTCTTT.

In its sample, this clone was seen once. The rearrangement joins TRBV4-1 to TRBJ2-3; D may correspond to TRBD1 or TRBD2 (5 bases each). Germline V lookup: CDR1 MGHRA, CDR2 YSYEKL. With 0 bases removed from V and 0 bases from J, the gap between germline ends came to 28 bases. This CDR3 has 22 residues. CDR3 nucleotides: TGCGCCAGCAGCCAAGAAGTAGGGGTATCGGCGGGCCGCATCATAAGCACAGATACGCAGTATTTT. Residues: CASSQEVGVSAGRIISTDTQYF.

CDR3 sequence: CASSQKTGALGDTQYF. CDR3 in DNA: TGTGCCAGCAGTCAGAAGACAGGGGCCCTAGGAGATACGCAGTATTTT. The genes are TRBV28 and TRBJ2-3; 8 bases agree with TRBD1. V was clipped by 5 bases and J by 5 bases; unmatched bases: 12. This CDR3 comprises 16 residues. CDR1 MDHEN and CDR2 SYDVKM come from the germline V gene.

This clone was seen just once. The J gene is TRBJ2-2, the V gene TRBV9; no definite D call. This CDR3 is built from 12 residues. V was clipped by 6 bases and J by 4 bases, with 7 bases between them. Germline V CDR1 and CDR2: SGDLS, YYNGEE. The CDR3 is CASTDGTGELFF. DNA of the CDR3: TGTGCCAGCACTGACGGCACCGGGGAGCTGTTTTTT.

This chain joins TRBV18 and TRBJ1-1; unclear D gene. V lost 3 bases and J lost 3, with 11 bases in between. Germline CDR1 KGHSH, CDR2 LQKENI. The CDR3 extends over 14 amino acids. CDR3 sequence: CASSPLDADTEAFF. The CDR3 region has the DNA TGTGCCAGCTCACCCCTTGACGCGGACACTGAAGCTTTCTTT.

The chain joins TRBV29-1 to TRBJ1-4; D not resolved. CDR1 and CDR2 from the germline V gene are SQVTM and ANQGSEA. The CDR3 spans 14 residues. V was pared by 1 base and J by 5 bases, with 11 bases between. The DNA of the CDR3 is TGCAGCGTTGAAGTTTCCAGTGAGAATGAAAAACTGTTTTTT. Translating it yields CSVEVSSENEKLFF.

The V gene is TRBV29-1, the J gene TRBJ1-5, with D maybe TRBD1 (5 bases). Between the trimmed V and J ends, which lost 4 bases and 0 bases, there was a span of 10 bases. This CDR3 region has 14 residues. CDR1 is SQVTM and CDR2 is ANQGSEA in the germline V gene. The CDR3 loop is CSVAPGNSNQPQHF. DNA of the CDR3: TGCAGCGTTGCCCCAGGGAATAGCAATCAGCCCCAGCATTTT.

This chain links TRBV9 with TRBJ2-2; D might be TRBD2 (5 bases). The CDR3 consists of 18 residues. V was clipped by 0 bases and J by 0 bases, with 15 bases between them. CDR1 is SGDLS, CDR2 YYNGEE, per germline. CDR3 bases: TGTGCCAGCAGCGTAGGGGTTCGGGGTAGCGCGAACACCGGGGAGCTGTTTTTT. Its protein is CASSVGVRGSANTGELFF.

A few counts support this clone. The chain is built from TRBV2 and TRBJ2-7; TRBD1 might be the D (5 bases). V lost 4 bases, J lost 0 bases, and 10 bases lay in between. Germline V gene lookup returns CDR1 SNHLY and CDR2 FYNNEI. This CDR3 has 14 residues. The CDR3 DNA sequence: TGTGCCAGCAGTGCGACAGTGAGCTCCTACGAGCAGTACTTC. Encoded protein: CASSATVSSYEQYF.

V and J are TRBV27 and TRBJ2-7, with D possibly TRBD1 on 8 matching bases. V lost 6 bases, J lost 3 bases, and 15 bases lay in between. This CDR3 comprises 14 residues. The germline V gene has CDR1 MNHEY and CDR2 SMNVEV (reference sequence). In DNA, the CDR3 is TGTGCCAGCAGCCCGACAGGGGAGGGCTACGAGCAGTACTTC. Amino acid sequence: CASSPTGEGYEQYF.

The rearrangement joins TRBV28 to TRBJ2-7, with 9 bases aligning to TRBD2. Germline CDR1 reads MDHEN; CDR2 reads SYDVKM. J was trimmed by 6 bases and V by 6 bases; bases with no gene match: 6. The CDR3 runs to 13 residues. The CDR3 spells CASRSGLAGEQYF. The CDR3 DNA reads as TGTGCCAGCAGATCGGGACTAGCTGGCGAGCAGTACTTC. Full variable domain (remainder filled in from reference TRBV28 and TRBJ2-7): DVKVTQSSRYLVKRTGEKVFLECVQDMDHENMFWYRQDPGLGLRLIYFSYDVKMKEKGDIPEGYSVSREKKERFSLILESASTNQTSMYLCASRSGLAGEQYFGPGTRLTVT.

The J gene is TRBJ2-7, the V gene TRBV7-8, with TRBD2 identical over 12 bases. The CDR3 sequence is 16 residues long. Germline assignment: CDR1 SGHVS and CDR2 FQNEAQ. The J segment lost 1 base and the V segment lost 3 bases, leaving 4 bases of the junction unmatched. CDR3 in DNA: TGTGCCAGCAGCTTTTCGACTAGCGGGAGTTCCTACGAGCAGTACTTC. Protein sequence: CASSFSTSGSSYEQYF.

The rearrangement links TRBV25-1 to TRBJ2-5; D gene uncertain. CDR3 length equals 15 residues. In germline, CDR1 is MGHDK, CDR2 SYGVNS. V dropped 0 bases and J dropped 2 bases, with 10 bases sitting between them. This chain's CDR3 is CASSEYQLGQETQYF. As DNA, the CDR3 is TGTGCCAGCAGTGAATATCAGTTGGGGCAAGAGACCCAGTACTTC.

V gene TRBV25-1 combines with J gene TRBJ1-1; 7 bases map to TRBD1. The trim removed 8 bases at V and 8 bases at J, leaving 11 bases unmatched. This CDR3 has 13 residues. CDR1 is MGHDK and CDR2 is SYGVNS in the germline V gene. The CDR3 protein is CASRGDNRGEAFF. The CDR3 DNA follows: TGTGCCAGCCGGGGTGATAACAGGGGAGAAGCTTTCTTT. The entire variable domain, with the rest obtained from reference TRBV25-1 and TRBJ1-1, is as follows: EADIYQTPRYLVIGTGKKITLECSQTMGHDKMYWYQQDPGMELHLIHYSYGVNSTEKGDLSSESTVSRIRTEHFPLTLESARPSHTSQYLCASRGDNRGEAFFGQGTRLTVV.

Judged by abundance, this clone is medium-sized. The chain links TRBV2 to TRBJ1-1; TRBD1 matches at 7 bases. The germline gives CDR1 SNHLY, CDR2 FYNNEI. V was pared by 4 bases and J by 1 base, with 3 bases of the junction left unmatched. The CDR3 runs to 14 residues. The CDR3 coding sequence is TGTGCCAGCAGTGGGCGACAGGGGAACACTGAAGCTTTCTTT. Amino acids: CASSGRQGNTEAFF.

This chain joins TRBV19 and TRBJ2-1; D gene uncertain. Per germline, CDR1 LNHDA and CDR2 SQIVND (reference sequence). This CDR3 contains 17 residues. V was cut by 1 base and J by 7 bases, with 20 bases left in between. The CDR3 sequence: CASSIVSDPTLRNEQFF. The CDR3 DNA is TGTGCCAGTAGTATAGTTTCAGACCCCACCCTTAGGAATGAGCAGTTCTTC.

This chain joins TRBV2 and TRBJ2-3, with 10 bases fitting TRBD2. In germline, CDR1 is SNHLY, CDR2 FYNNEI. V lost 0 bases and J lost 8; bases outside the gene matches: 8. The length of the CDR3 is 16 residues. The CDR3 DNA follows: TGTGCCAGCAGTGAAGCTAGCGGGGGGTCCCGGATTACGCAGTATTTT. This translates into CASSEASGGSRITQYF.

The chain joins TRBV18 to TRBJ1-1; D gene unclear. The CDR3 sequence is 14 residues long. V gave up 3 bases and J gave up 0 bases, with 8 bases separating them. Germline values: CDR1 KGHSH, CDR2 LQKENI. CDR3 sequence reads: CASSPNSMNTEAFF. The CDR3, as DNA: TGTGCCAGCTCACCGAACAGCATGAACACTGAAGCTTTCTTT.

This chain uses TRBV9 with TRBJ1-1; tentatively, D is TRBD1 (6 bases). The CDR3 spans 16 residues. The germline gives CDR1 SGDLS, CDR2 YYNGEE. The ends were cut back, 0 bases at V and 3 bases at J, with 15 bases in the middle. The CDR3 here is CASSVEVGGPYTEAFF. The CDR3 DNA reads as TGTGCCAGCAGCGTAGAAGTCGGGGGGCCATACACTGAAGCTTTCTTT.

This rearrangement joins TRBV19 to TRBJ2-2; D gene unclear. V was clipped by 8 bases and J by 0 bases, with 16 bases between them. From germline, CDR1 is LNHDA and CDR2 SQIVND (reference sequence). The CDR3 extends over 16 amino acids. CDR3 amino acids: CASSGPGRANTGELFF. DNA of the CDR3: TGTGCCAGTTCAGGCCCTGGAAGAGCGAACACCGGGGAGCTGTTTTTT.

The rearrangement joins TRBV28 to TRBJ2-7, with 7 bases fitting TRBD1. V was pared by 6 bases and J by 10 bases, with 9 bases of the junction left unmatched. Germline assignment: CDR1 MDHEN and CDR2 SYDVKM. The CDR3 extends over 12 amino acids. The CDR3, as DNA: TGTGCCAGCAGAATTAAGGGGGACAGACAGTACTTC. As protein: CASRIKGDRQYF.

V is TRBV6-5 and J is TRBJ1-1; no clear D gene. The germline CDR1 and CDR2 sequences are MNHEY and SVGAGI. The germline V and J ends were trimmed by 5 bases and 4 bases, with 11 bases remaining between them. The CDR3 length is 13 residues. The CDR3 nucleotides read TGTGCCAGCAGTAAGTACGGGTCCACTGAAGCTTTCTTT. Amino acid sequence: CASSKYGSTEAFF.

The chain has TRBV2 and TRBJ1-4; D possibly corresponds to TRBD1 (6 bases). Trimming removed 0 bases from V and 10 bases from J, with 15 bases in between. The germline V gene encodes CDR1 SNHLY and CDR2 FYNNEI. The CDR3 sequence is 15 residues long. The CDR3 region has the DNA TGTGCCAGCAGTGAAGCCAGGGGCCATCTCGGAAAACTGTTTTTT. It codes for CASSEARGHLGKLFF.

CDR3 sequence: CASSMMGDQPQHF. CDR3 in DNA: TGTGCCAGTAGTATGATGGGTGATCAGCCCCAGCATTTT. The J gene is TRBJ1-5, the V gene TRBV19; D unclear. The germline V gene has CDR1 LNHDA and CDR2 SQIVND (reference sequence). The V gene lost 3 bases and the J gene lost 5 bases, with 8 bases spanning the gap. This CDR3 region has 13 residues. Drawing the rest from reference TRBV19 and TRBJ1-5, the complete variable domain is DGGITQSPKYLFRKEGQNVTLSCEQNLNHDAMYWYRQDPGQGLRLIYYSQIVNDFQKGDIAEGYSVSREKKESFPLTVTSAQKNPTAFYLCASSMMGDQPQHFGDGTRLSIL.

The genes are TRBV5-1 and TRBJ1-2; D unresolved. Germline CDR1 reads SGHRS; CDR2 reads YFSETQ. V was pared by 3 bases and J by 12 bases, with 30 bases between. The CDR3 covers 17 residues. CDR3 loop: CASSSLPHGSQGSVNTF. The CDR3 nucleotides are TGCGCCAGCAGCTCGCTACCGCACGGGTCCCAAGGGAGTGTAAACACCTTC.

The chain uses TRBV18 and TRBJ2-4; D uncertain. Trimming pared 3 bases from V and 5 bases from J, leaving 17 bases between. CDR3 size: 16 residues. Germline values: CDR1 KGHSH, CDR2 LQKENI. The CDR3, as DNA: TGTGCCAGCTCACCCCCAGACATTCGGGTGGAAAACATTCAGTACTTC. Translation gives CASSPPDIRVENIQYF.

The chain couples TRBV5-1 to TRBJ1-2; 9 bases are shared with TRBD1. V shed 2 bases, J shed 5 bases, and the junction held 4 bases outside the gene matches. Germline values: CDR1 SGHRS, CDR2 YFSETQ. There are 14 residues in the CDR3. CDR3 bases: TGCGCCAGCAGCTTTATTGGGACAGGGTATGGCTACACCTTC. It specifies CASSFIGTGYGYTF. The entire variable domain, with the rest obtained from reference TRBV5-1 and TRBJ1-2, is as follows: KAGVTQTPRYLIKTRGQQVTLSCSPISGHRSVSWYQQTPGQGLQFLFEYFSETQRNKGNFPGRFSGRQFSNSRSEMNVSTLELGDSALYLCASSFIGTGYGYTFGSGTRLTVV.

The chain uses TRBV28 and TRBJ1-5; 8 bases line up with TRBD1. The CDR3 contains 15 residues. Germline loops: CDR1 MDHEN, CDR2 SYDVKM. With 3 bases clipped from V and 4 bases from J, the junction kept 5 bases outside the gene matches. CDR3 protein: CASSFPWTGNQPQHF. The CDR3 DNA follows: TGTGCCAGCAGTTTCCCCTGGACAGGGAATCAGCCCCAGCATTTT.

The chain carries TRBV19 and TRBJ1-5, with a possible D match to TRBD1 (5 bases). V shed 0 bases and J shed 0 bases, with 9 bases lying between them. The CDR3 loop spans 16 amino acids. Germline-derived CDR1 and CDR2 are LNHDA and SQIVND (reference sequence). The CDR3 DNA reads TGTGCCAGTAGTATAGATCGAGGACATAGCAATCAGCCCCAGCATTTT. This translates into CASSIDRGHSNQPQHF.